This T cell receptor (beta chain) was profiled in a study of T cell repertoires in cytomegalovirus infection. Remarks on this clonotype: Its antigen is unknown.

The CDR3 spans 14 residues. The germline V gene encodes CDR1 DFQATT and CDR2 SNEGSKA (reference sequence). V lost 4 bases and J lost 5; bases outside the gene matches: 6. TCRdb used MiXCR to reprocess the reads, holding one entry per CDR3 protein. The repertoire has approximately 300,000 distinct CDR3 sequences, around 25% of them found once; the top ten carry roughly 14%. Sequenced material: cultured PBMCs, taken from culture after CMV antigen stimulation. The receptor comes from a human donor in good health (CMV status not recorded). Some clones in this sample may be carry-over from other donors' samples. The gene calls are TRBV20-1 and TRBJ2-5; TRBD1 aligns across 11 bases. Here the CDR3 DNA reads TGCAGTGCTACCAGGACAGGGGGCATCGAGACCCAGTACTTC. This translates into CSATRTGGIETQYF.